These 19 T cell receptor beta chains were all obtained from the same sample, sequenced in a study of beta chain features in type 1 diabetes. All of the isolated RNA was reverse transcribed, so expressed TCRB transcripts were sequenced. TCRdb's copy holds only in-frame clones and misses some; the assay was immunoSEQ multiplex PCR. This table holds hundreds of thousands of clones, about 17% found once. Sequencing was performed on naive CD4+ T cells from blood. The receptors derive from a woman aged 18 to 35 in good health.

This chain uses TRBV6-6 with TRBJ1-1, with 7 bases identical to TRBD1. The CDR3 consists of 13 residues. With 4 bases clipped from V and 1 base from J, the junction kept 0 bases outside the gene matches. The germline CDR1 and CDR2 sequences are MNHNY and SVGAGI (reference sequence). The CDR3 DNA reads as TGTGCCAGCAGTTGGACAGGGAACACTGAAGCTTTCTTT. As protein: CASSWTGNTEAFF.

This clone was detected only a few times. V is TRBV6-6 and J is TRBJ2-7, with 8 bases identical to TRBD1. CDR1 is MNHNY and CDR2 is SVGAGI in the germline V gene (reference sequence). The CDR3 contains 14 residues. V trimming: 6 bases; J trimming: 8 bases; junction bases outside the gene matches: 12. CDR3 bases: TGTGCCAGCAGCGCCGGGACAGGCCTTCTCCAGCAGTACTTC. Protein: CASSAGTGLLQQYF.

The chain recombines TRBV27 with TRBJ2-7, with D tentatively TRBD1 (6 bases). Germline CDR1 reads MNHEY; CDR2 reads SMNVEV (reference sequence). There are 15 residues in the CDR3. V lost 7 bases, J lost 0 bases, and 16 bases lay in between. The CDR3 DNA follows: TGTGCCAGCAAGAGAGAGCCAGGGGCCTCCTACGAGCAGTACTTC. Translated, it gives CASKREPGASYEQYF.

The chain joins TRBV6-6 to TRBJ2-1; D perhaps matches TRBD1 (5 bases). Trimming shortened V by 5 bases and J by 3 bases, and 11 bases separated the two germline ends. The germline V gene has CDR1 MNHNY and CDR2 SVGAGI (reference sequence). CDR3 length: 14 residues. The CDR3 DNA sequence: TGTGCCAGCAGTCAACAGGACGGCTACAATGAGCAGTTCTTC. Translating it yields CASSQQDGYNEQFF.

The chain employs TRBV23-1 and TRBJ1-1; D unresolved. TRBV23-1 is an ORF, and what it does is uncertain. V lost 8 bases and J lost 4, with 26 bases in between. The CDR3 is 17 residues long. CDR3: CASPKGPLAPRGTEAFF. CDR3 in DNA: TGCGCCAGCCCCAAGGGCCCACTCGCGCCCCGGGGCACTGAAGCTTTCTTT.

The chain links TRBV4-3 to TRBJ2-1; 12 positions match TRBD2. V shed 0 bases, J shed 9 bases, and the junction held 12 bases outside the gene matches. Per the germline V gene, CDR1 is LGHNA and CDR2 is YSLEER. This CDR3 contains 18 residues. In DNA, the CDR3 is TGCGCCAGCAGCCAAGATCTCTCCCTAGCGGGAGGGCAGGCTGAGCAGTTCTTC. Its protein is CASSQDLSLAGGQAEQFF.

The chain carries TRBV7-6 and TRBJ1-2; D may be TRBD1 (5 bases). This CDR3 contains 17 residues. Trimming shortened V by 5 bases and J by 3 bases, and 22 bases separated the two germline ends. The germline V gene has CDR1 SGHVS and CDR2 FNYEAQ. The CDR3 protein is CASSPYPRGPLDYGYTF. The DNA of the CDR3 is TGTGCCAGCAGCCCCTACCCTAGGGGACCGCTCGACTATGGCTACACCTTC.

This clone came up a few times. V and J are TRBV5-1 and TRBJ2-7; 7 bases line up with TRBD2. Trimming cost V 4 bases and J 5 bases; bases outside gene matches: 15. The CDR3 loop spans 16 amino acids. Germline assignment: CDR1 SGHRS and CDR2 YFSETQ. The CDR3 DNA is TGCGCCAGCAGCCCCACGCTCCGCGGGAGTTTCCACGAGCAGTACTTC. Amino acids: CASSPTLRGSFHEQYF. Variable domain in full (rest from reference TRBV5-1 and TRBJ2-7): KAGVTQTPRYLIKTRGQQVTLSCSPISGHRSVSWYQQTPGQGLQFLFEYFSETQRNKGNFPGRFSGRQFSNSRSEMNVSTLELGDSALYLCASSPTLRGSFHEQYFGPGTRLTVT.

V gene TRBV7-2 combines with J gene TRBJ2-2, with TRBD1 matching over 8 bases. The germline CDR1 and CDR2 sequences are SGHTA and FQGNSA. V shed 7 bases and J 4 bases; nucleotides not matched to a gene: 11. The CDR3 is 16 residues long. The CDR3 region is CASILRGTGFTGELFF. The CDR3 nucleotides are TGTGCCAGCATATTAAGGGGGACAGGTTTCACCGGGGAGCTGTTTTTT.

This clone was detected only a few times. V usage is TRBV7-2 and J usage is TRBJ1-1, with TRBD1 as a possible D gene (6 bases). The CDR3 consists of 15 residues. CDR1 is SGHTA and CDR2 is FQGNSA in the germline V gene. The V end lost 7 bases, the J end lost 1 base, and 16 bases lay between the germline ends. The CDR3 sequence: CASNPFTGKNTEAFF. CDR3 in DNA: TGTGCCAGCAACCCCTTTACAGGGAAGAACACTGAAGCTTTCTTT. Looking up the rest from reference TRBV7-2 and TRBJ1-1 gives the full variable domain: GAGVSQSPSNKVTEKGKDVELRCDPISGHTALYWYRQSLGQGLEFLIYFQGNSAPDKSGLPSDRFSAERTGGSVSTLTIQRTQQEDSAVYLCASNPFTGKNTEAFFGQGTRLTVV.

The chain employs TRBV2 and TRBJ2-1; 9 positions match TRBD2. The CDR3 extends over 17 amino acids. CDR1 and CDR2 (germline): SNHLY, FYNNEI. V lost 4 bases and J lost 4; bases outside the gene matches: 11. The chain's CDR3 is CASSAPTTSGYYNEQFF. The CDR3 DNA sequence: TGTGCCAGCAGTGCCCCCACGACTAGCGGCTATTACAATGAGCAGTTCTTC.

The table lists this clone with a few counts. Here the CDR3 reads CASSLIPPSGEQFF. Here the CDR3 DNA reads TGTGCCAGCTCGCTAATCCCGCCCTCGGGTGAGCAGTTCTTC. The V call is TRBV18, the J call TRBJ2-1, with D unclear. This CDR3 has 14 amino acids. The V and J ends lost 6 bases and 9 bases respectively, with 18 bases between them. Germline CDR1 KGHSH, CDR2 LQKENI.

Notes on this clone: Other DNA sequences from this sample encode an identical CDR3 as well. The chain combines TRBV7-2 with TRBJ2-7; TRBD1 might be the D (5 bases). Trimming pared 5 bases from V and 7 bases from J, leaving 15 bases between. The germline V gene has CDR1 SGHTA and CDR2 FQGNSA. This CDR3 spans 13 amino acids. CDR3 DNA sequence: TGTGCCAGCAGCCGCCTGGGGCGAGGTGAGCAGTACTTC. This translates into CASSRLGRGEQYF.

This clone was detected only a few times. The chain combines TRBV9 with TRBJ2-1, with 7 bases lining up with TRBD2. Germline V gene sequence: CDR1 SGDLS, CDR2 YYNGEE. This CDR3 has 15 amino acids. Trimming took 0 bases from V and 9 from J; bases not matched to a gene: 9. The CDR3 DNA follows: TGTGCCAGCAGCGTAGGGCGGGAGCGTCGGTTTGAGCAGTTCTTC. Translating it yields CASSVGRERRFEQFF.

This clone came up once. The CDR3, as DNA: TGTGCCAGCAGCCAAGAAAGCTCCTACGAGCAGTACTTC. This gives the protein CASSQESSYEQYF. V gene TRBV5-4 combines with J gene TRBJ2-7; unclear D gene. The V end lost 4 bases, the J end lost 0 bases, and 8 bases lay between the germline ends. The length of the CDR3 is 13 residues. Germline V CDR1 and CDR2: SGHNT, YYREEE (reference sequence).

Here the CDR3 reads CASSRGGRAGNTIYF. The CDR3 coding sequence is TGTGCCAGCAGTCGGGGGGGAAGAGCGGGAAACACCATATATTTT. V usage is TRBV6-5 and J usage is TRBJ1-3; D may be TRBD1 (5 bases). Trimming cost V 5 bases and J 4 bases, with 15 bases left between them. The CDR3 sequence is 15 residues long. In germline, CDR1 is MNHEY, CDR2 SVGAGI.

In this sample, this clone turned up a few times. In nucleotides, the CDR3 is TGTGCCATCAGTCGTGGGGGACAGGACACTGAAGCTTTCTTT. Translated, it gives CAISRGGQDTEAFF. V is TRBV10-3 and J is TRBJ1-1; 8 bases match TRBD1. The CDR3 covers 14 residues. Trimming removed 5 bases from V and 3 bases from J; junction bases left unmatched: 5. Germline CDR1 and CDR2: ENHRY and SYGVKD.

The chain employs TRBV21-1 and TRBJ2-3; TRBD2, the D gene given by the table, was not confirmed from the DNA. TRBV21-1 is shown as a pseudogene. The CDR3 totals 16 residues. The CDR3 nucleotides are TGTGCCAGCAGCAAAAAACTAGCGGGAGACACAGATACGCAGTATTTT. Translating it yields CASSKKLAGDTDTQYF.

This clone was counted between two and nine times. The rearrangement links TRBV7-2 to TRBJ2-1; D may be TRBD2 (5 bases). This CDR3 comprises 14 residues. V lost 5 bases and J lost 5, with 13 bases in between. Germline CDR1 SGHTA, CDR2 FQGNSA. For the CDR3, the DNA is TGTGCCAGCAGCCCCACTAGTCTCGACAATGAGCAGTTCTTC. This encodes CASSPTSLDNEQFF.